This T cell receptor beta chain originates from a study of blood T cell repertoires in COVID-19. About the research overall: PBMCs, B-cell-depleted T cells, or T cells provided the cDNA or gDNA that made up the material.

TCRdb keeps only in-frame clones here, not all; method: immunoSEQ multiplex PCR. The sample includes about 200,000 clones, approximately 88% of them seen just once. Germline V gene data show CDR1 as GTSNPN and CDR2 as SVGIG (reference sequence). The CDR3 covers 14 residues. Trimming pared 0 bases from V and 0 bases from J, leaving 8 bases between. Sequenced input: peripheral blood. The TCR originated in a man aged 35 to 55 with acute or convalescent COVID-19. The gene calls are TRBV30 and TRBJ1-1; TRBD1 is a possible D gene (5 bases). The CDR3 DNA is TGTGCCTGGAGTGTCTGGGGGGTGAACACTGAAGCTTTCTTT. Translated: CAWSVWGVNTEAFF. Complete variable domain (other parts from reference TRBV30 and TRBJ1-1): SQTIHQWPATLVQPVGSPLSLECTVEGTSNPNLYWYRQAAGRGLQLLFYSVGIGQISSEVPQNLSASRPQDRQFILSSKKLLLSDSGFYLCAWSVWGVNTEAFFGQGTRLTVV.